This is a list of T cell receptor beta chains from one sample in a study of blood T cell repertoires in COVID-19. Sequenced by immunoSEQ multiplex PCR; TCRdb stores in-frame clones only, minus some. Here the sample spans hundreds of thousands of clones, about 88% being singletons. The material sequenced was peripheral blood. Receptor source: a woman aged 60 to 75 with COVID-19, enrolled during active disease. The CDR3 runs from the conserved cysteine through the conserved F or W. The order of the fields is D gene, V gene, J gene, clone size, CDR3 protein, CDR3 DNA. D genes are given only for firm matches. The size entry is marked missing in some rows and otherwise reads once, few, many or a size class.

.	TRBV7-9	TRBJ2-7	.	CASSYTETGPYEQYF	TGTGCCAGCAGCTATACTGAGACAGGTCCCTACGAGCAGTACTTC
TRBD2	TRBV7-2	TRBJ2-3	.	CASSFSGGPTDTQYF	TGTGCCAGCAGCTTTAGCGGGGGTCCCACAGATACGCAGTATTTT
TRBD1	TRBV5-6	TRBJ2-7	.	CASNFGQGISYEQYF	TGTGCCAGCAACTTTGGACAGGGAATATCCTACGAGCAGTACTTC
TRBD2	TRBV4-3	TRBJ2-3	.	CASSPGTSGGATDTQYF	TGCGCCAGCAGCCCCGGGACTAGCGGGGGGGCAACAGATACGCAGTATTTT
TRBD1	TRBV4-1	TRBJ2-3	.	CASSASGTEFTDTQYF	TGCGCCAGCAGCGCTTCCGGGACAGAGTTCACAGATACGCAGTATTTT
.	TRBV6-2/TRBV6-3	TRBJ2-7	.	CASRPDRFYSYEQYF	TGTGCCAGCAGGCCTGACAGGTTCTACTCCTACGAGCAGTACTTC
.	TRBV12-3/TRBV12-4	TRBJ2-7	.	CASSSTVSYEQYF	TGTGCCAGCAGTTCCACAGTTTCCTACGAGCAGTACTTC
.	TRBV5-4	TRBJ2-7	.	CASSLDGVTYEQYF	TGTGCCAGCAGCTTAGACGGAGTTACCTACGAGCAGTACTTC
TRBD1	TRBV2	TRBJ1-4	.	CASSEVHRGNEKLFF	TGTGCCAGCAGTGAAGTTCACAGGGGAAATGAAAAACTGTTTTTT
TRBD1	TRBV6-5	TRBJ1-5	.	CASSYSGQGGSQPQHF	TGTGCCAGCAGTTACTCGGGACAGGGCGGGAGTCAGCCCCAGCATTTT
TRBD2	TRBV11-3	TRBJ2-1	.	CASSSTYRAGATYNEQFF	TGTGCCAGCAGTTCTACGTATCGAGCGGGGGCTACCTACAATGAGCAGTTCTTC
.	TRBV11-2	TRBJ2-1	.	CASSFFLRTSQTNEQFF	TGTGCCAGCAGCTTTTTTTTGAGGACATCCCAGACCAATGAGCAGTTCTTC
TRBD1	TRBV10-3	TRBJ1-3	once	CAMAGGGNTIYF	TGTGCCATGGCAGGGGGAGGAAACACCATATATTTT
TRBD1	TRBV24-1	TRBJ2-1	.	CATSDFRTGHNEQFF	TGTGCCACCAGTGATTTTAGGACAGGGCACAATGAGCAGTTCTTC
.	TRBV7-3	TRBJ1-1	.	CASGQKGTEAFF	TGTGCCAGCGGGCAGAAAGGAACTGAAGCTTTCTTT
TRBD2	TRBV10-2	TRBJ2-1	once	CASRLGGGAGNEQFF	TGCGCCAGCAGGTTAGGCGGGGGGGCGGGCAATGAGCAGTTCTTC
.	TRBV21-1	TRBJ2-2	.	CASSALTFTGELFF	TGTGCCAGCAGCGCCCTTACATTCACCGGGGAGCTGTTTTTT
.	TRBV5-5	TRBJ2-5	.	CASTSVGASQETQYF	TGTGCCAGCACCTCCGTAGGCGCTAGTCAAGAGACCCAGTACTTC
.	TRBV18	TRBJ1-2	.	CASSPTRSDGYTF	TGTGCCAGCTCACCGACACGTTCCGATGGCTACACCTTC
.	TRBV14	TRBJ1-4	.	CASSRRSGRTDNEKLFF	TGTGCCAGCAGCCGAAGATCGGGGCGGACAGATAATGAAAAACTGTTTTTT
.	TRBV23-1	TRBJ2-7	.	CASSQPYLTEVSYEQYF	TGCGCCAGCAGCCAACCGTACCTGACAGAGGTCTCCTACGAGCAGTACTTC
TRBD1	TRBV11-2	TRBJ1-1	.	CASRLDRDTEAFF	TGTGCCAGCAGACTGGACAGGGACACTGAAGCTTTCTTT
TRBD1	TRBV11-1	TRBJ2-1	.	CASSFGTGYGEQFF	TGTGCCAGCAGTTTCGGGACAGGGTACGGTGAGCAGTTCTTC
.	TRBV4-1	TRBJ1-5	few	CASSPPGGQPQHF	TGCGCCAGCAGCCCCCCGGGCGGGCAGCCCCAGCATTTT